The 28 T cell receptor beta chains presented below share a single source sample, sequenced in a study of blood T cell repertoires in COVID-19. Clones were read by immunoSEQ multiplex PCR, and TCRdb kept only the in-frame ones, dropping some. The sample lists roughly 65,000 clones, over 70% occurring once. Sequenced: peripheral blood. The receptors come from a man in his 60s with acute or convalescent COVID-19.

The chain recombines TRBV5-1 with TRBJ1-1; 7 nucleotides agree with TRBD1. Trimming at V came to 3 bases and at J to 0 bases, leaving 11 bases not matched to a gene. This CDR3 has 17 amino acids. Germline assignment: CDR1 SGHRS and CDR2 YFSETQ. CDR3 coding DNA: TGCGCCAGCAGCTCCCCGAGGGGACAGAGACTGAACACTGAAGCTTTCTTT. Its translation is CASSSPRGQRLNTEAFF. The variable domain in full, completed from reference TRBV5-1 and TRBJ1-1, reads KAGVTQTPRYLIKTRGQQVTLSCSPISGHRSVSWYQQTPGQGLQFLFEYFSETQRNKGNFPGRFSGRQFSNSRSEMNVSTLELGDSALYLCASSSPRGQRLNTEAFFGQGTRLTVV.

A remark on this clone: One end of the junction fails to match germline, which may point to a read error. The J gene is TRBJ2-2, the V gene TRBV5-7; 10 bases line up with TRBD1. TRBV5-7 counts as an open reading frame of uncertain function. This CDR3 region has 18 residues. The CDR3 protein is CATKNKEPGQGNAGELFF. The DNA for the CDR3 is TGTGCCACCAAGAACAAGGAGCCGGGACAGGGGAACGCCGGGGAGCTGTTTTTT.

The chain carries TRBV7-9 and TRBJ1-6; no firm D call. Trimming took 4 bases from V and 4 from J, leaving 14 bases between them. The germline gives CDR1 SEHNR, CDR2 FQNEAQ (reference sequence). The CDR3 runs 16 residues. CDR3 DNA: TGTGCCAGCAGCTCCCCTGCCGGTATTTATAATTCACCCCTCCACTTT. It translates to CASSSPAGIYNSPLHF. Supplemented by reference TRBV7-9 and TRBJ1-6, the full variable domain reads DTGVSQNPRHKITKRGQNVTFRCDPISEHNRLYWYRQTLGQGPEFLTYFQNEAQLEKSRLLSDRFSAERPKGSFSTLEIQRTEQGDSAMYLCASSSPAGIYNSPLHFGNGTRLTVT.

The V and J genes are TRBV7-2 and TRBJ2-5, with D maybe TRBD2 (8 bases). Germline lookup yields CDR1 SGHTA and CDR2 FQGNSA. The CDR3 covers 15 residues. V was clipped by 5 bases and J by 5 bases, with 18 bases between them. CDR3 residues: CASSPRGPGGETQYF. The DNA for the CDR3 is TGTGCCAGCAGCCCTAGGGGGCCGGGGGGGGAGACCCAGTACTTC.

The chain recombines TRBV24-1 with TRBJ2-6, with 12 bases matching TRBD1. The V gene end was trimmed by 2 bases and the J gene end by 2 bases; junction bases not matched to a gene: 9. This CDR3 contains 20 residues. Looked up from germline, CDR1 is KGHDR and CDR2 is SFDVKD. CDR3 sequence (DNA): TGTGCCACCAGTGATTCCGCGGGACAGGGGGCGGCTCCTGGGGCCAACGTCCTGACTTTC. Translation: CATSDSAGQGAAPGANVLTF.

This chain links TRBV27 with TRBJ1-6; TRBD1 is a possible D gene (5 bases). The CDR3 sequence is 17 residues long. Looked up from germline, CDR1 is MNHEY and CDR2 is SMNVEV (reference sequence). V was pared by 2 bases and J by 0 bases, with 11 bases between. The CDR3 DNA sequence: TGTGCCAGCAGTTTAATGGGGGGTAACTCCTATAATTCACCCCTCCACTTT. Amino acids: CASSLMGGNSYNSPLHF.

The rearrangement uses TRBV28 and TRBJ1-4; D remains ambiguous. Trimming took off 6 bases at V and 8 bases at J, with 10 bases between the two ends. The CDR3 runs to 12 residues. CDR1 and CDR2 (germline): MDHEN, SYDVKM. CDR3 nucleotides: TGTGCCAGCAGGGTCGGGTGGGAAAAACTGTTTTTT. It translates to CASRVGWEKLFF.

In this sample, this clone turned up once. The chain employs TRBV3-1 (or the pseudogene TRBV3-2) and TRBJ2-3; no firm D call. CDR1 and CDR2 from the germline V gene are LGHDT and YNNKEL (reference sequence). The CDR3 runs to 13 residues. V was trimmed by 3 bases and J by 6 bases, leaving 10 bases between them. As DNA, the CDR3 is TGTGCCAGCAGCCAGTTCTTAGCCGATACGCAGTATTTT. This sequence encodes CASSQFLADTQYF.

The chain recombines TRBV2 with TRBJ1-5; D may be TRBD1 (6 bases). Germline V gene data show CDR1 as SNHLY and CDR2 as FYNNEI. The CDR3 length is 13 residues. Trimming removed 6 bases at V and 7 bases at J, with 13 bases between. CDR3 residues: CASSDTQGQPQHF. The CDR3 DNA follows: TGTGCCAGCAGCGATACTCAGGGGCAGCCCCAGCATTTT.

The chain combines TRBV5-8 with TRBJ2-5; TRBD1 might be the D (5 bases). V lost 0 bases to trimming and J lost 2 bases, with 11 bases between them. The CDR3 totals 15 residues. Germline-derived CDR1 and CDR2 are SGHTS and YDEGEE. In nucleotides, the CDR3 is TGTGCCAGCAGCTTGGGAAGGGGCGGACAAGAGACCCAGTACTTC. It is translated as CASSLGRGGQETQYF.

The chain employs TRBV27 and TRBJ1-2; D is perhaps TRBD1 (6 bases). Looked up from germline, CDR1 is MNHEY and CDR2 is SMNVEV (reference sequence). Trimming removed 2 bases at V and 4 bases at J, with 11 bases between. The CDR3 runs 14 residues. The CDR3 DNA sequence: TGTGCCAGCAGTTTACAACAGGGCCTCTATGGCTACACCTTC. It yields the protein CASSLQQGLYGYTF.

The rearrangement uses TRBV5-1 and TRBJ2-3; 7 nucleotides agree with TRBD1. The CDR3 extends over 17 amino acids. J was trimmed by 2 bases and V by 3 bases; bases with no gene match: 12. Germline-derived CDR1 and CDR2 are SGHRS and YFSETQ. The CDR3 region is CASSSTTGARVTDTQYF. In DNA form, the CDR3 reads TGCGCCAGCAGCTCCACTACAGGGGCCCGGGTCACAGATACGCAGTATTTT.

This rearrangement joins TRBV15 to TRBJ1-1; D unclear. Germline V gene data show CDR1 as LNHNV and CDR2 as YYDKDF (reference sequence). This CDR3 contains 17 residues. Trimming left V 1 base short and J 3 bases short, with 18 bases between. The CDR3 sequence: CATSRGADPPEDTEAFF. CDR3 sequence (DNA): TGTGCCACCAGCAGAGGGGCTGACCCCCCGGAGGACACTGAAGCTTTCTTT.

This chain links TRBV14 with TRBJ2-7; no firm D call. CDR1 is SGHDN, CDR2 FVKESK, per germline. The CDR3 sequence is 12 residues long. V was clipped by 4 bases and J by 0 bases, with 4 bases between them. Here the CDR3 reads CASSLNSYEQYF. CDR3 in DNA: TGTGCCAGCAGCCTCAACTCCTACGAGCAGTACTTC.

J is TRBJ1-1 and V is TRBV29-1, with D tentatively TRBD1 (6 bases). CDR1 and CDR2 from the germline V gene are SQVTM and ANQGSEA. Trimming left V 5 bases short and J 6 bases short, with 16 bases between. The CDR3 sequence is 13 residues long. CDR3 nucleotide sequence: TGCAGCGTTTGGACAGCTGGGATTGCTGAAGCTTTCTTT. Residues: CSVWTAGIAEAFF.

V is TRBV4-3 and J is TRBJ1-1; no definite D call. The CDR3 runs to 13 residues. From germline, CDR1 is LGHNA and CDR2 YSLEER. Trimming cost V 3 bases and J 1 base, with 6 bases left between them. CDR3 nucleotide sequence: TGCGCCAGCAGCCATACAGAGAACACTGAAGCTTTCTTT. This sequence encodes CASSHTENTEAFF.

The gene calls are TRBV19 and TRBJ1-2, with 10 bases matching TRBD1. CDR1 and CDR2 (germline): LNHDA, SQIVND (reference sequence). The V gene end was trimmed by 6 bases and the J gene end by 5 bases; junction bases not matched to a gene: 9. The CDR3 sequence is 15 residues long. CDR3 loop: CASSRPGQGEYGYTF. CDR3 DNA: TGTGCCAGTAGCCGCCCCGGACAGGGGGAATATGGCTACACCTTC.

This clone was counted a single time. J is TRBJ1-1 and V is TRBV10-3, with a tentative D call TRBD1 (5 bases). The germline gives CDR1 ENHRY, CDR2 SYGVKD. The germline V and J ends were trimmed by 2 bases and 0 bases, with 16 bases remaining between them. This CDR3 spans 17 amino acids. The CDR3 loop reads CAISEKVAGGMNTEAFF. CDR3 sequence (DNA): TGTGCCATCAGTGAGAAAGTCGCGGGGGGGATGAACACTGAAGCTTTCTTT.

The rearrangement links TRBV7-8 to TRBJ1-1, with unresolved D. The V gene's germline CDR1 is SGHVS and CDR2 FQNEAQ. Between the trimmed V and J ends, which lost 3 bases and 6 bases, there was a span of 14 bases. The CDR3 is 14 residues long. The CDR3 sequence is CASSFGLVGAEAFF. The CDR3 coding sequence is TGTGCCAGCAGCTTCGGACTCGTAGGCGCTGAAGCTTTCTTT. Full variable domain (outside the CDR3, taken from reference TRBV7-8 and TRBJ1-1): GAGVSQSPRYKVAKRGQDVALRCDPISGHVSLFWYQQALGQGPEFLTYFQNEAQLDKSGLPSDRFFAERPEGSVSTLKIQRTQQEDSAVYLCASSFGLVGAEAFFGQGTRLTVV.

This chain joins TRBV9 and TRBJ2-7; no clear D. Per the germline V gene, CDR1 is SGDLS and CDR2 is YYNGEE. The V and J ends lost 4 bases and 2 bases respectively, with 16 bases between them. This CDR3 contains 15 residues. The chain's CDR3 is CASSPDGLLTYEQYF. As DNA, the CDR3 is TGTGCCAGCAGCCCCGACGGGTTGCTCACCTACGAGCAGTACTTC.

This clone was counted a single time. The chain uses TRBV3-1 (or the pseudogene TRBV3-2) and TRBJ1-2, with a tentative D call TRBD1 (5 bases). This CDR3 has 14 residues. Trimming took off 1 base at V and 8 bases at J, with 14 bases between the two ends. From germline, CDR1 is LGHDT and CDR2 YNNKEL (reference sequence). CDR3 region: CASSQAFPGQGYTF. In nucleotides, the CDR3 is TGTGCCAGCAGCCAAGCTTTCCCAGGGCAGGGCTACACCTTC.

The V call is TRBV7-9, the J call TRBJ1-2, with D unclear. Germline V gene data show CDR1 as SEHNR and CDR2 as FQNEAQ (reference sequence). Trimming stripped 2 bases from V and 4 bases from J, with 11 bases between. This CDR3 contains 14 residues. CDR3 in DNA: TGTGCCAGCAGCTTAATGGCCAGGTCCTATGGCTACACCTTC. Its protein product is CASSLMARSYGYTF.

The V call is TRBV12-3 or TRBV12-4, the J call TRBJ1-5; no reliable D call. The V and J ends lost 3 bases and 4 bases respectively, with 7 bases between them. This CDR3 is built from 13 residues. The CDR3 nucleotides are TGTGCCAGCAGTTTGGAACAGAATCAGCCCCAGCATTTT. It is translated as CASSLEQNQPQHF.

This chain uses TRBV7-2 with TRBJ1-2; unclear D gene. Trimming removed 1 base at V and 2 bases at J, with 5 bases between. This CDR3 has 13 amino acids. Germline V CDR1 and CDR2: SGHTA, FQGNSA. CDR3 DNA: TGTGCCAGCAGCTTAGGTCGGAACTATGGCTACACCTTC. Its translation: CASSLGRNYGYTF. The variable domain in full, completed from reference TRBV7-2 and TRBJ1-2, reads GAGVSQSPSNKVTEKGKDVELRCDPISGHTALYWYRQSLGQGLEFLIYFQGNSAPDKSGLPSDRFSAERTGGSVSTLTIQRTQQEDSAVYLCASSLGRNYGYTFGSGTRLTVV.

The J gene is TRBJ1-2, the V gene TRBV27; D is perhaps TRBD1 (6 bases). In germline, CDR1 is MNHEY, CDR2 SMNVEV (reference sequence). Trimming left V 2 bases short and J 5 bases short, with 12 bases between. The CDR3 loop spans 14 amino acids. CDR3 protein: CASSLRGGEYGYTF. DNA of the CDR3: TGTGCCAGCAGTTTACGAGGGGGAGAATATGGCTACACCTTC.

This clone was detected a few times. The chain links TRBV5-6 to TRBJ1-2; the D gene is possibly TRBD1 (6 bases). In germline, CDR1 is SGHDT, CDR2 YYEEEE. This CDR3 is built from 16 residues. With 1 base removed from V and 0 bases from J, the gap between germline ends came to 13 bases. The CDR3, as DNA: TGTGCCAGCAGCTTGAACCGACAGGCCGCTAACTATGGCTACACCTTC. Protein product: CASSLNRQAANYGYTF.

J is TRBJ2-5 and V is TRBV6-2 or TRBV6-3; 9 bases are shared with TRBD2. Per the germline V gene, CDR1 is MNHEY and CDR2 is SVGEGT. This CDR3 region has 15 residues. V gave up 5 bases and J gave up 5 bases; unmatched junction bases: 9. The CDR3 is CASSRQRGVWETQYF. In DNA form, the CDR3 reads TGTGCCAGCAGTCGCCAGCGGGGGGTCTGGGAGACCCAGTACTTC.

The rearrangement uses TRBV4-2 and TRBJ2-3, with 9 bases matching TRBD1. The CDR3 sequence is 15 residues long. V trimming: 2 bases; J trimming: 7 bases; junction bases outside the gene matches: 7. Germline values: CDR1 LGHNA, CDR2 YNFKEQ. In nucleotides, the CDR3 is TGTGCCAGCAGCCAATCGGGGACAGGGTTGAATACGCAGTATTTT. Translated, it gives CASSQSGTGLNTQYF.